This TCR beta chain was sequenced in a study of T-cell memory formation after mild COVID-19. Remarks on this clonotype: Its antigen is unidentified.

Findings and limits, study-wide: The study detected some responding clones in pre-infection memory, suggesting cross-reactive memory joined.

Libraries for TCRalpha and TCRbeta carried sample barcodes and unique molecular identifiers via 5'RACE. Each CDR3 protein is one row after TCRdb ran MiXCR on the 5' RACE reads. The table records some 330,000 distinct CDR3 sequences, about 21% of them present only once. V was clipped by 0 bases and J by 10 bases, with 15 bases between them. The CDR3 contains 14 residues. The genes are TRBV12-3 or TRBV12-4 and TRBJ1-1; D perhaps matches TRBD1 (6 bases). Sequenced input: PBMCs or a T cell subset sorted from them (not recorded which). The source is an adult woman who had mild COVID-19 (a few samples of this study predate the infection). Cell type and time point are not known. The CDR3 region has the DNA TGTGCCAGCAGTTTAGCGCAAGGGGGTCAGGCAGCTTTCTTT. Protein product: CASSLAQGGQAAFF.